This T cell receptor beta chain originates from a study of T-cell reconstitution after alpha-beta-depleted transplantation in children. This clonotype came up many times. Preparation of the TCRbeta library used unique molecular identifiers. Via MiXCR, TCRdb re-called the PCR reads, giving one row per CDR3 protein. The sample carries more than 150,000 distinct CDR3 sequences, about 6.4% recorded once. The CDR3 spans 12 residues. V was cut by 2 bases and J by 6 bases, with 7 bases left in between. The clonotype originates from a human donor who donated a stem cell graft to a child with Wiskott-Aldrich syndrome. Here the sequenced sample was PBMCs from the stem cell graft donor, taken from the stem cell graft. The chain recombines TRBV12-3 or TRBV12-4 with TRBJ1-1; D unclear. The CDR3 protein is CASSLIGPEAFF. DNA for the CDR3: TGTGCCAGCAGTTTAATCGGGCCTGAAGCTTTCTTT.